The count of the clone carrying this T cell receptor beta chain is one. The antigen remains undetermined. The CDR3 has 16 amino acids. V was cut by 2 bases and J by 3 bases, with 14 bases left in between. Germline V gene lookup returns CDR1 GTSNPN and CDR2 SVGIG (reference sequence). This entry belongs to a study of glioma-infiltrating T cells after dendritic cell vaccination. Study at large: Glioblastoma patients came from Phase I and II dendritic cell vaccination trials.

Regarding the study as a whole: No direct clonality-survival link was found; a diverse polyclonal response may matter. Higher pretreatment TIL content predicted longer progression-free time and survival.

Clones were read by immunoSEQ multiplex PCR, and TCRdb kept only the in-frame ones, dropping some. The repertoire holds around 100,000 clones, with roughly 76% as singletons. The chain is built from TRBV30 and TRBJ1-6; a possible D gene is TRBD1 (5 bases). Source: blood, taken before dendritic cell vaccination. This TCR derives from a human donor with glioblastoma. The CDR3: CAWSTLGLLYNSPLHF. The CDR3 region has the DNA TGTGCCTGGAGTACCCTGGGGCTGCTCTATAATTCACCCCTCCACTTT.